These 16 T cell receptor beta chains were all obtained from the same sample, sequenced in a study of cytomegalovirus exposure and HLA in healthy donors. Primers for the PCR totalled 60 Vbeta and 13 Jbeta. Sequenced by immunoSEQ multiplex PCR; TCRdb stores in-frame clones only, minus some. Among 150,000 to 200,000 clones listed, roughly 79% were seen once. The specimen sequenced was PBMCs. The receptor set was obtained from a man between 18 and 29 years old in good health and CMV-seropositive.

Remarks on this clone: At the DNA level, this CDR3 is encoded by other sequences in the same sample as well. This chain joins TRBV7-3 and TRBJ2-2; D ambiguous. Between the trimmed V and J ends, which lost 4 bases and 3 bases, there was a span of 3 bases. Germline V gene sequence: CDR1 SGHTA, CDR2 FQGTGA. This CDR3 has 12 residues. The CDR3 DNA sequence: TGTGCCAGCAGCTCAGACACCGGGGAGCTGTTTTTT. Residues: CASSSDTGELFF. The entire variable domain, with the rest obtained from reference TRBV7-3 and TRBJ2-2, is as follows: GAGVSQTPSNKVTEKGKYVELRCDPISGHTALYWYRQSLGQGPEFLIYFQGTGAADDSGLPNDRFFAVRPEGSVSTLKIQRTERGDSAVYLCASSSDTGELFFGEGSRLTVL.

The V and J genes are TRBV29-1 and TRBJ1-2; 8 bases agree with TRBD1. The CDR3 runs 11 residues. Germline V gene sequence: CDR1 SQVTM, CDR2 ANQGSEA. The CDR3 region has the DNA TGCAGTGGACAGGGAGATTATGGCTACACCTTC. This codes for CSGQGDYGYTF.

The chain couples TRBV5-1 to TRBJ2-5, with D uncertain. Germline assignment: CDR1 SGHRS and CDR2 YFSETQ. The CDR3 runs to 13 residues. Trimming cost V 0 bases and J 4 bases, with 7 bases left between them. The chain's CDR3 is CASSLVFRETQYF. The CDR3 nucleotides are TGCGCCAGCAGCTTGGTGTTTCGAGAGACCCAGTACTTC.

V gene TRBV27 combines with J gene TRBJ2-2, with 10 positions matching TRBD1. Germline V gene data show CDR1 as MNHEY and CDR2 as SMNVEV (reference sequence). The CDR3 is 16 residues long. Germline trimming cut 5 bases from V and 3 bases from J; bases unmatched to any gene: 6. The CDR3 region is CASSLRTGGYTGELFF. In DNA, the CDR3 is TGTGCCAGCAGTCTTAGGACAGGGGGGTACACCGGGGAGCTGTTTTTT.

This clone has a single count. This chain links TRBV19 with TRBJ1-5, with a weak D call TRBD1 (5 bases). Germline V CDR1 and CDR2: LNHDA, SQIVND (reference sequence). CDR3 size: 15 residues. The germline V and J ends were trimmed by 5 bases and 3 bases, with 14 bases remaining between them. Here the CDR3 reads CASSFRVGVNQPQHF. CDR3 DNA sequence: TGTGCCAGTAGTTTCAGGGTTGGGGTCAATCAGCCCCAGCATTTT. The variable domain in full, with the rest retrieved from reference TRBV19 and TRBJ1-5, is DGGITQSPKYLFRKEGQNVTLSCEQNLNHDAMYWYRQDPGQGLRLIYYSQIVNDFQKGDIAEGYSVSREKKESFPLTVTSAQKNPTAFYLCASSFRVGVNQPQHFGDGTRLSIL.

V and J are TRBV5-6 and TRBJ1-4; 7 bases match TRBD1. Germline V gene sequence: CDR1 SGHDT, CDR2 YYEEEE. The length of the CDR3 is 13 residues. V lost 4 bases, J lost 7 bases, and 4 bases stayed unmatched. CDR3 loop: CASSRGTAEKLFF. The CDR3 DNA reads TGTGCCAGCAGCCGAGGGACAGCTGAAAAACTGTTTTTT.

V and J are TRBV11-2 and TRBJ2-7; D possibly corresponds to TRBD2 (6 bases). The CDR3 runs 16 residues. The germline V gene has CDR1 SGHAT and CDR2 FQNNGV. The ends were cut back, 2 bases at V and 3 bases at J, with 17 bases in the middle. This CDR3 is CASSLIQAAGNYEQYF. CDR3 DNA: TGTGCCAGCAGCTTAATTCAGGCGGCGGGAAACTACGAGCAGTACTTC.

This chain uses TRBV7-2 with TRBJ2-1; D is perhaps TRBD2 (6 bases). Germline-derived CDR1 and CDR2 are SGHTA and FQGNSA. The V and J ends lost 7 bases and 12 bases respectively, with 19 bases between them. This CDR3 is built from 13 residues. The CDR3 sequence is CASIPWGVGGQFF. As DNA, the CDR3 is TGTGCCAGCATCCCCTGGGGGGTGGGGGGGCAGTTCTTC.

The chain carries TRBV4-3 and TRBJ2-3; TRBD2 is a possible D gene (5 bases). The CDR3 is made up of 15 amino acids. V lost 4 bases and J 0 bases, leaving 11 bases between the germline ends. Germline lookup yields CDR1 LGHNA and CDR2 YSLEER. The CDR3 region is CASSRVALSTDTQYF. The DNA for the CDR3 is TGCGCCAGCAGCCGGGTAGCGCTAAGCACAGATACGCAGTATTTT.

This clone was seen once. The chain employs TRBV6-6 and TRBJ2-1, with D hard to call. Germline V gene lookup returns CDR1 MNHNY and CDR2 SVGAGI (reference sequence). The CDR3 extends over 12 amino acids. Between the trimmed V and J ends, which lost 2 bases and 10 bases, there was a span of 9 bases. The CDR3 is CASSYQYAEQFF. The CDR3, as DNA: TGTGCCAGCAGTTACCAGTACGCCGAGCAGTTCTTC.

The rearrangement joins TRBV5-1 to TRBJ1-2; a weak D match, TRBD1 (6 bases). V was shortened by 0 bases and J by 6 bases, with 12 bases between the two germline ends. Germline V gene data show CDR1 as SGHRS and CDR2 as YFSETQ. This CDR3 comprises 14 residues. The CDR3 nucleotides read TGCGCCAGCAGCTTGGTTCAGGGGAGCGATGGCTACACCTTC. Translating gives CASSLVQGSDGYTF.

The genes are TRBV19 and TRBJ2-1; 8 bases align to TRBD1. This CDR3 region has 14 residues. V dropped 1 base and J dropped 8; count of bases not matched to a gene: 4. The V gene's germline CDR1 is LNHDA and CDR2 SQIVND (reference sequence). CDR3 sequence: CASSIGTGSDEQFF. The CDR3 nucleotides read TGTGCCAGTAGTATAGGGACAGGGTCCGATGAGCAGTTCTTC.

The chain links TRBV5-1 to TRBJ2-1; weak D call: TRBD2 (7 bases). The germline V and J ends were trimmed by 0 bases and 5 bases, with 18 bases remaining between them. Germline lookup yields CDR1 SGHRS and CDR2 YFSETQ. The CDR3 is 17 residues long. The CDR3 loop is CASSLEAGGGPHNEQFF. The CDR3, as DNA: TGCGCCAGCAGCTTGGAAGCTGGGGGGGGCCCCCACAATGAGCAGTTCTTC.

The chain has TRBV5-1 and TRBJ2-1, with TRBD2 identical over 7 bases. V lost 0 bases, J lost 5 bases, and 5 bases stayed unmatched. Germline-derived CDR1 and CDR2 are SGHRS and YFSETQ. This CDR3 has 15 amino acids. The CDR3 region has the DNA TGCGCCAGCAGCTTGGGAGTGGGGGGGAACAATGAGCAGTTCTTC. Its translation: CASSLGVGGNNEQFF.

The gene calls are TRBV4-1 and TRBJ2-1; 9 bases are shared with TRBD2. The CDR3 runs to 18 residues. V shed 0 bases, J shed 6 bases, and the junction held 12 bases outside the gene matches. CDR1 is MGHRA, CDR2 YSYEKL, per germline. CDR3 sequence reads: CASSQEGRGLAGFNEQFF. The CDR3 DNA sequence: TGCGCCAGCAGCCAAGAAGGTCGGGGCCTAGCGGGGTTCAATGAGCAGTTCTTC.

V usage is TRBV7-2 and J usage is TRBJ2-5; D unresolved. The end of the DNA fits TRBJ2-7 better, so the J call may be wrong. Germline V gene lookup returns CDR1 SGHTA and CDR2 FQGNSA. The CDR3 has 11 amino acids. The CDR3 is CASSFRYEQYF. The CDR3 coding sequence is TGTGCCAGCAGCTTCCGATACGAGCAGTACTTC.